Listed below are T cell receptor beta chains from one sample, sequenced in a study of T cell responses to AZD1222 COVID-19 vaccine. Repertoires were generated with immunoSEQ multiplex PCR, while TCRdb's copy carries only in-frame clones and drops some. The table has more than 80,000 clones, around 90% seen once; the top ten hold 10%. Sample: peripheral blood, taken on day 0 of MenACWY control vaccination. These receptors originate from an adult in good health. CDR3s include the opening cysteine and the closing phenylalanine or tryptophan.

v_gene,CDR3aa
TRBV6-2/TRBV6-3,CASSGQEKSNQPQHF
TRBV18,CASSPVEGQGGYTF
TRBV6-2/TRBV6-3,CASSYLMTLSGPSSYNEQFF
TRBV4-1,CASSQAGTARYGYTF
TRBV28,CASSYPSTQPQHF
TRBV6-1,CASSETGADGYTF
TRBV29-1,CSVEDPGTGNTIYF
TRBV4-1,CASSQDPQRNQPQHF
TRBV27,CASSLSGIARQFF
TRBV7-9,CASSLAVGQNQPQHF
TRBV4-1,CASSRTSGQGGGGTEAFF
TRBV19,CATQQGPDEKLFF
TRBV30,CAWTFSGYLGEQYF
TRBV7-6,CASSPRPGLEANEQFF
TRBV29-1,CSVSAGEGTEAFF
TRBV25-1,CASSQQGARGTEAFF
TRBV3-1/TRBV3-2,CASSQGDEQYF
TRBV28,CAGSMGQYMNTEAFF
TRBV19,CASSVGTGGNYGYTF
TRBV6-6,CASSSLQGKNAEAFF
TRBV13,CASSSRLAGVTDTQYF
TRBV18,CASSPGTDLNTEAFF
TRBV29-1,CSVERSANTEAFF
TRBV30,CAWSGMSGGADTQYF
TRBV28,CASSPSGTPNNQPQHF
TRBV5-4,CAITDGSGNTIYF
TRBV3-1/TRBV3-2,CASSPNIGEQYF
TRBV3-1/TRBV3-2,CASSQEHSNQPQHF